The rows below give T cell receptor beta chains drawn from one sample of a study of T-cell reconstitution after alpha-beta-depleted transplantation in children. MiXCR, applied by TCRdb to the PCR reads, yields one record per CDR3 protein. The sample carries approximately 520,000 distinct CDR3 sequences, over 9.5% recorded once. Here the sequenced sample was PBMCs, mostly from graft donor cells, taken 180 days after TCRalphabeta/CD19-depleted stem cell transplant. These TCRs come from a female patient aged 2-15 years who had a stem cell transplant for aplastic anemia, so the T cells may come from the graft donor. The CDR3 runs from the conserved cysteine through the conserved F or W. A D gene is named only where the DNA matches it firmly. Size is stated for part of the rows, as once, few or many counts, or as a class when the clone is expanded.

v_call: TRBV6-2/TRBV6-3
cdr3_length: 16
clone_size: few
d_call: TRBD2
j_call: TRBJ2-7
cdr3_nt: TGTGCCAGCAGTCCCCGGCTAGCGGGGGTTACCTACGAGCAGTACTTC
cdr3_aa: CASSPRLAGVTYEQYF

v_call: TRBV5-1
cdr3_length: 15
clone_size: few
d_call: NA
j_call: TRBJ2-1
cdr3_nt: TGCGCCAGCAGCTCCCAGGTCGCAATCGACAATGAGCAGTTCTTC
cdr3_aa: CASSSQVAIDNEQFF

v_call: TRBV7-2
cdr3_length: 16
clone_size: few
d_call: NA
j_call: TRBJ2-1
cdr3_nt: TGTGCCAGCAGCCCGCCCGGTCTAGCGTGGTACAATGAGCAGTTCTTC
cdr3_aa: CASSPPGLAWYNEQFF

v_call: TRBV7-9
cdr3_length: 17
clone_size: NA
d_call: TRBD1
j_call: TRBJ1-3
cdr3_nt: TGTGCCAGCAGCTTAGCGCGAAGGACAGGGACTGGAAACACCATATATTTT
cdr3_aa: CASSLARRTGTGNTIYF

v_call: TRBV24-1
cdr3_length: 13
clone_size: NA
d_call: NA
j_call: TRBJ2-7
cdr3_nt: TGTGCCACCAGTGATTCTAGCTACTACGAGCAGTACTTC
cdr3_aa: CATSDSSYYEQYF

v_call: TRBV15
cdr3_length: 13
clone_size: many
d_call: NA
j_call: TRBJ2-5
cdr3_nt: TGTGCCACCAACCCTGGGGGCCAAGAGACCCAGTACTTC
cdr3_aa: CATNPGGQETQYF

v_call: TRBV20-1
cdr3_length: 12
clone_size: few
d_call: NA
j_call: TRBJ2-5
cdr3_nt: TGCAGTACTTCCGGGGGGCTGGAGACCCAGTACTTC
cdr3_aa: CSTSGGLETQYF

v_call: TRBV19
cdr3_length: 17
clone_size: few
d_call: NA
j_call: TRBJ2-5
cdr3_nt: TGTGCCAGTAGTATTCTCCTGAGGACAGAGGGGGAGGAGACCCAGTACTTC
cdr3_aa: CASSILLRTEGEETQYF

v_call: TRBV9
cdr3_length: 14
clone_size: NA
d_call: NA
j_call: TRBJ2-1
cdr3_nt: TGTGCCAGCAGCCCCCAAGGGTCCTACAATGAGCAGTTCTTC
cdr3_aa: CASSPQGSYNEQFF

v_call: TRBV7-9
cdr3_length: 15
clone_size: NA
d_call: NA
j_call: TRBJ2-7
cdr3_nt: TGTGCCAGCAGCGGAACCCCGGGACGGGCTGACGAGCAGTACTTC
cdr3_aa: CASSGTPGRADEQYF

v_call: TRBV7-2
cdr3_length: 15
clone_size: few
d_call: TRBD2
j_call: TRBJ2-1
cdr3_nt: TGTGCCAGCAGCTTAGGACTAGCGGGCACCGATGAGCAGTTCTTC
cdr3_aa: CASSLGLAGTDEQFF

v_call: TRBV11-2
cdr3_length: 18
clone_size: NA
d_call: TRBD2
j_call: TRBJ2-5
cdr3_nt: TGTGCCAGCACCAATAGCGTACTAGCGGGAGCTGGTCAAGAGACCCAGTACTTC
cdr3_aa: CASTNSVLAGAGQETQYF

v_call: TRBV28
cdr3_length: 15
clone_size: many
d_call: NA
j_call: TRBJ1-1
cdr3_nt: TGTGCCAGCCCCCCCAGTGACAGGATGAACACTGAAGCTTTCTTT
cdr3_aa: CASPPSDRMNTEAFF

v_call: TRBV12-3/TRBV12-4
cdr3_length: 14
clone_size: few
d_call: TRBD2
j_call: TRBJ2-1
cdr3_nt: TGTGCCAGCAGTTTAAGAGCGGGAGCTCCTGAGCAGTTCTTC
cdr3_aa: CASSLRAGAPEQFF

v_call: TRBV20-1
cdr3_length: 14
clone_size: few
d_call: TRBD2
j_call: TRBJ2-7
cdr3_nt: TGCAGTGCTAGAGCTTGGGGGAGGGCCGTCGAGCAGTACTTC
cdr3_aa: CSARAWGRAVEQYF

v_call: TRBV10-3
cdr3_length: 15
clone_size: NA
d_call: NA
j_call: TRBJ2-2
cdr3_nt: TGTGCCATCAGTGAGTTGGGGCTGAGCACCGGGGAGCTGTTTTTT
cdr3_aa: CAISELGLSTGELFF

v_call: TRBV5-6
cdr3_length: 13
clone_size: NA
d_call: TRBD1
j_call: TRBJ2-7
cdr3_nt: TGTGCCAGCAGCGGGGGACAGGCCTACGAGCAGTACTTC
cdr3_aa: CASSGGQAYEQYF

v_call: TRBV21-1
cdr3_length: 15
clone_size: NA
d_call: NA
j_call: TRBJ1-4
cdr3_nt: TGTGCCAGCAGCAGGAAGACAGGGGGCTGCGAAAAAGTGTTTTTT
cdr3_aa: CASSRKTGGCEKVFF

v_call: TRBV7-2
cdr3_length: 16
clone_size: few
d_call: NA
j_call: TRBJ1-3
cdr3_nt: TGTGCCAGCCGTCCGGGTAGGAGGGACTCTGGAAACACCATATATTTT
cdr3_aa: CASRPGRRDSGNTIYF

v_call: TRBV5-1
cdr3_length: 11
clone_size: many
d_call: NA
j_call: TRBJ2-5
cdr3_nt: TGCGCCAGCAGATTAGCGGAGACCCAGTACTTC
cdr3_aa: CASRLAETQYF

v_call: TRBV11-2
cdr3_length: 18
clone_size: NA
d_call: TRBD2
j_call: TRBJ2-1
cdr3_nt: TGTGCCAGCAGCCCCTTACGAAGACTAGCGTCCGCCTACAATGAGCAGTTCTTC
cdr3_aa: CASSPLRRLASAYNEQFF

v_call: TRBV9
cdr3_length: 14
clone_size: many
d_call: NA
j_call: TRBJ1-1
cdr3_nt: TGTGCCAGCAGCGTAGTGGGGATGAACACTGAAGCTTTCTTT
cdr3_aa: CASSVVGMNTEAFF

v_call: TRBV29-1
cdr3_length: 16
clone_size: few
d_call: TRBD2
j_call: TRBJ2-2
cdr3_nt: TGCAGCGTTGAAGGGACTAGCGGGGCGAACACCGGGGAGCTGTTTTTT
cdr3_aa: CSVEGTSGANTGELFF

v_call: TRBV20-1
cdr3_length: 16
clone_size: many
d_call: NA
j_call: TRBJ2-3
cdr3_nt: TGCAGTGCTAACAGCGGGCGATTCTCTAGCACAGATACGCAGTATTTT
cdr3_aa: CSANSGRFSSTDTQYF

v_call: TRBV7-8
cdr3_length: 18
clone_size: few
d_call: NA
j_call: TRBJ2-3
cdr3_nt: TGTGCCAGCAGCTTAGACCCGTTGGACTACGGGCTTTTAGATACGCAGTATTTT
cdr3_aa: CASSLDPLDYGLLDTQYF

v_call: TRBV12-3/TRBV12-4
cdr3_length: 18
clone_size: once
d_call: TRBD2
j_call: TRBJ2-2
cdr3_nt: TGTGCCAGCAGGAGTCCGGGACTAGCGGTCCTAAACACCGGGGAGCTGTTTTTT
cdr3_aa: CASRSPGLAVLNTGELFF

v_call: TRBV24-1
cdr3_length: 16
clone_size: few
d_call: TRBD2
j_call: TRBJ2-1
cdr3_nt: TGTGCCACCAGTGTTGGCGGGGAGGGGCCCATCGGTGAGCAGTTCTTC
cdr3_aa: CATSVGGEGPIGEQFF

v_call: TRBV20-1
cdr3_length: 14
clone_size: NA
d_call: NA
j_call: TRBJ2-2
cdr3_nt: TGCAGTGCTACGGGACCCCCGAACACCGGGGAGCTGTTTTTT
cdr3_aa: CSATGPPNTGELFF

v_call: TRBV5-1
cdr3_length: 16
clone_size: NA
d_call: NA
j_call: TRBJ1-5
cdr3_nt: TGCGCCAGCAGCCCTGATGGGGGGCTAGGCAATCAGCCCCAGCATTTT
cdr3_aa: CASSPDGGLGNQPQHF

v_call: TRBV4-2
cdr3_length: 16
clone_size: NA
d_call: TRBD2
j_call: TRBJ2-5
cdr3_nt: TGTGCCAGCAGCCAAGAACTTTCTAGCGGATGGCAGACCCAGTACTTC
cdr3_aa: CASSQELSSGWQTQYF

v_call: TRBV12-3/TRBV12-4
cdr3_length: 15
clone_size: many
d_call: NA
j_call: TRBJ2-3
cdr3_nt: TGTGCCAGCAGTTTAATTCCAGCTAGCACAGATACGCAGTATTTT
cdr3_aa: CASSLIPASTDTQYF

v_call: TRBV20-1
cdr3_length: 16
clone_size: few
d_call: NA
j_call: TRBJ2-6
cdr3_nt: TGCAGTGCGTTGAACCCCTTCCCCTCTGGGGCCAACGTCCTGACTTTC
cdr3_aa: CSALNPFPSGANVLTF

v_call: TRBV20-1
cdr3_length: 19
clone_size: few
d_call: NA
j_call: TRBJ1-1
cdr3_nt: TGCAGTGCTAGAGATCCTGGGTGGTACGACACGGGGGGGAACACTGAAGCTTTCTTT
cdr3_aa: CSARDPGWYDTGGNTEAFF

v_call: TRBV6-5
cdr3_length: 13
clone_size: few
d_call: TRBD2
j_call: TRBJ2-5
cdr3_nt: TGTGCCAGCCGCTCGGGAGGGGAAGAGACCCAGTACTTC
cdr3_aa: CASRSGGEETQYF

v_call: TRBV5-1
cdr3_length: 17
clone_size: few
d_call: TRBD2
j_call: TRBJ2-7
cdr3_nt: TGCGCCAGCAGCTTCCTACTCCCTAGCGGATCCAATTACGAGCAGTACTTC
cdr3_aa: CASSFLLPSGSNYEQYF

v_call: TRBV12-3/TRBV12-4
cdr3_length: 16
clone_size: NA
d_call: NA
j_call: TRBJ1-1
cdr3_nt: TGTGCCAGCCCTCGGGGGGCGGACGGTATGAACACTGAAGCTTTCTTT
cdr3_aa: CASPRGADGMNTEAFF

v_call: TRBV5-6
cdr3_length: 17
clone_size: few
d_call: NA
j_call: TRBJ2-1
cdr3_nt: TGTGCCAGCAGCTACTCTCCCAGGGGCTATCGATACAATGAGCAGTTCTTC
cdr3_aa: CASSYSPRGYRYNEQFF

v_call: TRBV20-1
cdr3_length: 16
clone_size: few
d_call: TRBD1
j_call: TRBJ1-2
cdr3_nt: TGCAGTGCTAAAGGACAGGGGGTAGGCAAGAGCTATGGCTACACCTTC
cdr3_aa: CSAKGQGVGKSYGYTF

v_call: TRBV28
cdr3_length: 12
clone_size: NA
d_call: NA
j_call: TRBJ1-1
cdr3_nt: TGTGCCAGCAGTTTATTGATAACTGAAGCTTTCTTT
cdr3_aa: CASSLLITEAFF